The clone carrying this T cell receptor beta chain was detected many times. The data originate from a study of T-cell reconstitution after alpha-beta-depleted transplantation in children. This CDR3 contains 17 residues. Germline lookup yields CDR1 LNHNV and CDR2 YYDKDF (reference sequence). V shed 3 bases and J shed 5 bases, with 17 bases lying between them. Unique molecular identifiers were incorporated when the TCRbeta library was constructed. TCRdb reanalysed the PCR reads using MiXCR and keeps one entry per CDR3 protein. Of nearly 400,000 distinct CDR3 sequences listed, around 20% are singletons. This TCR was recovered from a human donor who donated a stem cell graft to a child with acute myeloid leukemia. Specimen: PBMCs from the stem cell graft donor, collected from the stem cell graft. The chain recombines TRBV15 with TRBJ1-6; D is unresolved. In DNA, the CDR3 is TGTGCCACCAGCAGTCCCTTAGGGCCAGGAGATAATTCACCCCTCCACTTT. It codes for CATSSPLGPGDNSPLHF.